This T cell receptor beta chain was obtained from a study of blood T cell repertoires in COVID-19. The wider study: COVID-19 samples collected from the United States, Italy and Spain covered acute and convalescent phases.

Study processing details: Quantification of nucleated cells was approximated via reference gene primer amplification. TCRdb's copy holds only in-frame clones and misses some; the assay was immunoSEQ multiplex PCR. V, J and clone size are taken as reported in that table, and D and trimming were inferred from the DNA itself. The data contain some 260,000 clones, roughly 87% of them singletons. V shed 4 bases and J 0 bases; nucleotides not matched to a gene: 4. The CDR3 contains 15 residues. Germline lookup yields CDR1 LNHDA and CDR2 SQIVND (reference sequence). This clonotype was sampled from a woman in her 30s with acute or convalescent COVID-19. The V call is TRBV19, the J call TRBJ2-3; 7 positions agree with TRBD1. Sequencing was carried out using peripheral blood. CDR3: CASSKRTGSTDTQYF. CDR3 nucleotides: TGTGCCAGTAGTAAACGGACAGGAAGCACAGATACGCAGTATTTT.